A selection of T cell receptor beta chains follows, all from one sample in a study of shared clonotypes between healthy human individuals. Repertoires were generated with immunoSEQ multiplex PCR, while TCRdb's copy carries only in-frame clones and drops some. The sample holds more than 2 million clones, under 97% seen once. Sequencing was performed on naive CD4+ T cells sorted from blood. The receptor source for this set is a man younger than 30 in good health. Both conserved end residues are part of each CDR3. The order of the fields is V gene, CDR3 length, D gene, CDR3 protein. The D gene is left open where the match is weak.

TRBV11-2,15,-,CASSLDGTGQETQYF
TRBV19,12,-,CASSTPNSPLHF
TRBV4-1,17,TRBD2,CASSRDAGGPSGDTQYF
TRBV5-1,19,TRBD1,CASRLAIGQGSSGANVLTF
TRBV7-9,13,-,CASSSKNQETQYF
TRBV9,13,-,CASSVLPDAEQFF
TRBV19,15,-,CASRSVDQSNSPLHF
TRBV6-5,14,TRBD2,CASSYIAGVETQYF
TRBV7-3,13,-,CASSLREGTSAFF
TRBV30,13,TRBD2,CARSGGSTDTQYF
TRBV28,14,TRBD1,CASRSGGSNQPQHF
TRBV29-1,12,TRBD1,CSVVRDRETQYF
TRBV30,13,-,CAWTQGFDSPLHF
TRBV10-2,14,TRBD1,CASSRGQKTYEQYF
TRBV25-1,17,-,CASLEKPGEDHYNEQFF
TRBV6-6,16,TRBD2,CASSRRLAGGYNEQFF
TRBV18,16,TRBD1,CASSPAMDRAHSPLHF
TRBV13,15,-,CASSGRQGIGDTQYF